The following is a T cell receptor beta chain sequence with its context. Germline CDR1 GTSNPN, CDR2 SVGIG (reference sequence). The CDR3 has 16 residues. V was clipped by 2 bases and J by 3 bases; unmatched bases: 12. The data belong to a study of T cell changes during pregnancy in multiple sclerosis. The table came from immunoSEQ multiplex PCR; TCRdb's copy has only in-frame clones and leaves some out. The repertoire holds some 38,000 clones, with approximately 90% as singletons. V is TRBV30 and J is TRBJ2-7; 8 bases line up with TRBD2. The receptor comes from a female donor in good health, enrolled as a control in a pregnancy study. The source was CD4+ T cells from peripheral blood mononuclear cells, collected in the second trimester of pregnancy. The CDR3 protein is CAWSTRGARTYYEQYF. The CDR3, as DNA: TGTGCCTGGAGTACGCGGGGGGCCCGAACATACTACGAGCAGTACTTC.